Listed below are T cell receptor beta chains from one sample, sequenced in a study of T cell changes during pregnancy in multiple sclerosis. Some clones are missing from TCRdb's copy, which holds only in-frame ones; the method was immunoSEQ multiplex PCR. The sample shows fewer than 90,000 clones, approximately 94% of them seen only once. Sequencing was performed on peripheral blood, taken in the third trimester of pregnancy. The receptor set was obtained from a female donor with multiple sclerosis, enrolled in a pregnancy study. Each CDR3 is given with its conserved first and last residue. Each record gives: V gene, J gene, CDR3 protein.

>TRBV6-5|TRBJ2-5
CASSYRGETQYF
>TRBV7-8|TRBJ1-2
CASSANRQGRYGYTF
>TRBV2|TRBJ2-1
CASRTLAGDYNEQFF
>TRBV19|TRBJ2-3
CASTDGGAGTDTQYF
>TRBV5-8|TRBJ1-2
CASSFGSVVHGYTF
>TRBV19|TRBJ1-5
CASNLRNRAGQPQHF
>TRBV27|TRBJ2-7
CASSSSGGPYEQYF
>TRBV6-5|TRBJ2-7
CASSYDRQGFGYEQYF
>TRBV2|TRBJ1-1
CASEVGPRGSRTEAFF
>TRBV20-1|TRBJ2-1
CSASSEREQFF
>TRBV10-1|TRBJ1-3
CASSDFQGATGNTIYF
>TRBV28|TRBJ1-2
CASSLLGGVDSSSTPNYGYTF
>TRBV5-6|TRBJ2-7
CASAPLAGALSYEQYF
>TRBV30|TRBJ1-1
CAWGTGAMNTEAFF
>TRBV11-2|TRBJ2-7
CASSLGDSSYEQYF
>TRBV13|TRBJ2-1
CASRGQESYNEQFF
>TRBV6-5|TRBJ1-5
CASRWLSNQPQHF
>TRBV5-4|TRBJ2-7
CASSFAGGVYEQYF
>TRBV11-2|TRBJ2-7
CASSLYPRGQSEQYF
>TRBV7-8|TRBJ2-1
CASSWGEGGTNEQFF
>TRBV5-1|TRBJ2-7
CASSAQQGVGREQYF
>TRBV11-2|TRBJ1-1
CASSTRVNTEAFF
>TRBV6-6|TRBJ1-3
CASTQGVPGNTIYF
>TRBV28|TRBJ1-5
CASSRGGLRERSNQPQHF
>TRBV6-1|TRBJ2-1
CASSGIGTGDNEQFF
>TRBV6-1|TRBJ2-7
CASSRTEVYEQYF
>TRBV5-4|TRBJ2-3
CASSLGVRDRATDTQYF
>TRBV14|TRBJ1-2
CASSQVKQGATNGYTF
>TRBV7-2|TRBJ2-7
CASSLERSPSSYEQYF
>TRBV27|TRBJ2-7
CASGSGGSYEQYF
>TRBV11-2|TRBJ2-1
CASSPPLASGSYNEQFF
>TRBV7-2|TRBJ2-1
CASSSGNRYNEQFF
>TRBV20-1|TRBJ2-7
CSAREIGFEAF
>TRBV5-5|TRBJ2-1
CASSPRTGAEQFF
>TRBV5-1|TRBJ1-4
CASSFQTDRMGEKLFF
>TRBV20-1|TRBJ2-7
CSARDLREQYF
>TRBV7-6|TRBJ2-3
CASSSWGHDTDTQYF
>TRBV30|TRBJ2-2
CASSRAQNTGELFF
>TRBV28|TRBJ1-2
CATGYDTF
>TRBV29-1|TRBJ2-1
CSVEGGLSSYNEQFF
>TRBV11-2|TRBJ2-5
CASSLGTSGQETQYF
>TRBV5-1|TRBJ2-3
CASRKGDREREHSSDTQYF
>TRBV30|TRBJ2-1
CAWRSRGTPLHNEQFF
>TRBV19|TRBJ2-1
CASSTSSGAYNEQFF
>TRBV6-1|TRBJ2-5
CASSELAGAQETQYF
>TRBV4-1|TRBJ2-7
CASSQVAGSYEQYF
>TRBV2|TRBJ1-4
CASSDRKGELFF
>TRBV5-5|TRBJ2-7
CASSPAGSSYEQYF
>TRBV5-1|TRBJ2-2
CASSLVEMSTGELFF
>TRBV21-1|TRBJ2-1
CASSKERAGGFLGEQFF
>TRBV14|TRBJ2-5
CASSQTLQETQYF
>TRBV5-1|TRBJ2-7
CASSGPLTDPGLGSYEQYF
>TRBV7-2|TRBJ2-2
CASSLTREGTGELFF
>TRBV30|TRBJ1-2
CAWSPHLWTGGRYGYTF
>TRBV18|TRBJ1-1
CASSPAGQTSTEAFF
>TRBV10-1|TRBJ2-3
CASSEGADTQYF
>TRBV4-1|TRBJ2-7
CASSKPLRRRLYF